Described below is a single T cell receptor (beta chain) sequence and its context. Its antigen is unidentified. The sample is drawn from a study of T cell responses to AZD1222 COVID-19 vaccine. The study, taken as a whole, reports: A rise in Spike-specific TCR breadth and depth followed two AZD1222 doses. The study found vaccine-associated CD4 TCRs spanning spike, dominant at 160-218 and 743-854. Reportedly, close to half of spike-specific TCRs are directed against unmutated variant regions. In a largely white British group with more females than males, clonal diversity was possibly underestimated.

CDR1 and CDR2 (germline): SSHAT, FNYEAQ (reference sequence). The CDR3 is 17 residues long. V was shortened by 2 bases and J by 5 bases, with 21 bases between the two germline ends. Profiling relied on immunoSEQ multiplex PCR, and the TCRdb table lists in-frame clones only, not all of them. Among 95,000 to 100,000 clones listed, around nine tenths were seen once. This chain joins TRBV7-7 and TRBJ1-1; a weak D match, TRBD1 (5 bases). The source material was peripheral blood, sampled 28 days after the second AZD1222 dose. The source is an adult who received the AZD1222 COVID-19 vaccine. In DNA form, the CDR3 reads TGTGCCAGCAGCTTATACCGGACGGTGGGGGTTAATACTGAAGCTTTCTTT. As protein: CASSLYRTVGVNTEAFF.